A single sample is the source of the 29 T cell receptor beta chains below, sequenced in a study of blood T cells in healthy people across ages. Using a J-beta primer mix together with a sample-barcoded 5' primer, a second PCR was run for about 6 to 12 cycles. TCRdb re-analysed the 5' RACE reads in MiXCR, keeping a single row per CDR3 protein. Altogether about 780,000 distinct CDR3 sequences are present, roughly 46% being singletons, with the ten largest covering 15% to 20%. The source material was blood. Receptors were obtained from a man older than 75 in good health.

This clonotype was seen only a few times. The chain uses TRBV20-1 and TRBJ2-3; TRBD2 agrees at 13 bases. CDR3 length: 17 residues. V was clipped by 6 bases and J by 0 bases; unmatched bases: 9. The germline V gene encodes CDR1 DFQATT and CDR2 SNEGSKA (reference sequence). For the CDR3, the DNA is TGCAGTGCCCCGGGACTAGCGGGACCGTCCAGCACAGATACGCAGTATTTT. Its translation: CSAPGLAGPSSTDTQYF.

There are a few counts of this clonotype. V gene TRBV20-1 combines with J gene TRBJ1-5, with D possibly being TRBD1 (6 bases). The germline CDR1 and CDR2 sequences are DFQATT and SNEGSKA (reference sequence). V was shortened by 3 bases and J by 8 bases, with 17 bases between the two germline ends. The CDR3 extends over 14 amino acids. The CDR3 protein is CSASLGTHEKPQHF. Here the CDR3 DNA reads TGCAGTGCTAGTTTGGGGACACATGAGAAGCCCCAGCATTTT.

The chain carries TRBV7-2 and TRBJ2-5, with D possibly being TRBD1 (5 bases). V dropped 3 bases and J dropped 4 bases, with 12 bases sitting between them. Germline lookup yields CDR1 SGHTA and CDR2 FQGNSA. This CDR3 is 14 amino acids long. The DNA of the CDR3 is TGTGCCAGCAGCTTTGATCTGGGGCCAGAGACCCAGTACTTC. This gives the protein CASSFDLGPETQYF.

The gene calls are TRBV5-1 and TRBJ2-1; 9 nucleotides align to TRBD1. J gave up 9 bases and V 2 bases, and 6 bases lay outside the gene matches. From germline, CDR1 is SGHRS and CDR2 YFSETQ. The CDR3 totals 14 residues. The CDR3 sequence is CASSFTGTGIEQFF. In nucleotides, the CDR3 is TGCGCCAGCAGCTTCACCGGGACAGGGATTGAGCAGTTCTTC.

This CDR3 reads CAISVRLATYEQYF. The CDR3 DNA is TGTGCCATCAGTGTGAGACTAGCGACTTACGAGCAGTACTTC. V usage is TRBV10-3 and J usage is TRBJ2-7; the match to TRBD2 covers 8 bases. J was trimmed by 4 bases and V by 4 bases; bases with no gene match: 6. Germline values: CDR1 ENHRY, CDR2 SYGVKD. CDR3 length: 14 amino acids.

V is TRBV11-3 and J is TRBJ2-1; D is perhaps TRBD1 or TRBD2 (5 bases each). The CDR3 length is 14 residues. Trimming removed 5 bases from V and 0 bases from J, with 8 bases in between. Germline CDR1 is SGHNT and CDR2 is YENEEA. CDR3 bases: TGTGCCAGCAGCCCCGGGACCTCCTACAATGAGCAGTTCTTC. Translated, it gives CASSPGTSYNEQFF.

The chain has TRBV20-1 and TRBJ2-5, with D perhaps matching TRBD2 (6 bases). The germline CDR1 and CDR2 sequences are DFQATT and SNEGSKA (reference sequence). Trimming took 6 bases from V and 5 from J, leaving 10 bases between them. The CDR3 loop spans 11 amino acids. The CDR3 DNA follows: TGCAGTGCAACCGGGAGCGAGACCCAGTACTTC. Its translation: CSATGSETQYF.

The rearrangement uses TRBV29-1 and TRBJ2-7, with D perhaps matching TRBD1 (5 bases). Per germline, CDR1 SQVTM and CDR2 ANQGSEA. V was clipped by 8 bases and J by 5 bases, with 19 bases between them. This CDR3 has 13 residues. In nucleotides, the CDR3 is TGCAGCTCTAGTGACAGCCGCCGGGACGAGCAGTACTTC. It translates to CSSSDSRRDEQYF.

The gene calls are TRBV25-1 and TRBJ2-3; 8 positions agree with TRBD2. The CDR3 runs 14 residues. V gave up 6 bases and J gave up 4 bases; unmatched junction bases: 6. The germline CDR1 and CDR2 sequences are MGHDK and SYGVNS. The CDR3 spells CASSGGLAPDTQYF. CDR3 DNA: TGTGCCAGCAGCGGAGGACTAGCCCCAGATACGCAGTATTTT.

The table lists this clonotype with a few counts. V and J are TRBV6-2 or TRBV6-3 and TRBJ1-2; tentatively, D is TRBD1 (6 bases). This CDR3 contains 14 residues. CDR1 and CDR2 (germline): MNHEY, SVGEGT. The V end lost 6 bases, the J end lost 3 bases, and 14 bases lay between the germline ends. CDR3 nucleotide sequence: TGTGCCAGCAGAGCCGGGACAACCGACTATGGCTACACCTTC. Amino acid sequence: CASRAGTTDYGYTF.

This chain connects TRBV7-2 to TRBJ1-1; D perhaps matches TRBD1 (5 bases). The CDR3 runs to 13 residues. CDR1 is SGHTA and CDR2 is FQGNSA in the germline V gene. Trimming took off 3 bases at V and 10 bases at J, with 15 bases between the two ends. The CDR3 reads CASSLKQGGGAFF. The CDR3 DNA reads TGTGCCAGCAGCTTGAAGCAGGGAGGAGGAGCTTTCTTT.

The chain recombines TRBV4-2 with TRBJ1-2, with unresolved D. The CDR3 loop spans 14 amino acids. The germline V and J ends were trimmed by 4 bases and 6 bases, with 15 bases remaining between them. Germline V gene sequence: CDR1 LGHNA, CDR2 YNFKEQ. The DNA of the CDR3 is TGTGCCAGCAGCCCCGTGGGCCAAGATCATGGCTACACCTTC. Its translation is CASSPVGQDHGYTF.

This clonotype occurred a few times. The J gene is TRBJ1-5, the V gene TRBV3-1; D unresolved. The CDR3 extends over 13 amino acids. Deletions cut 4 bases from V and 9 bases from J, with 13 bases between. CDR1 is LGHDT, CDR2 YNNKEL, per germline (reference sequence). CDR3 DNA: TGTGCCAGCAGCCCCGACGAAAGGGCGCCCCAGCATTTT. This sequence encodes CASSPDERAPQHF.

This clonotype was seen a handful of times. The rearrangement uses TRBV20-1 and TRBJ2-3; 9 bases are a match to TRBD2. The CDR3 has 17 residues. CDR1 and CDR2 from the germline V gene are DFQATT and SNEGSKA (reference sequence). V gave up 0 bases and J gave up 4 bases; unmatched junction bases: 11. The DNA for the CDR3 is TGCAGTGCTAGAGACCAGGGCCTAGCGGGATCCCCAGATACGCAGTATTTT. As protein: CSARDQGLAGSPDTQYF.

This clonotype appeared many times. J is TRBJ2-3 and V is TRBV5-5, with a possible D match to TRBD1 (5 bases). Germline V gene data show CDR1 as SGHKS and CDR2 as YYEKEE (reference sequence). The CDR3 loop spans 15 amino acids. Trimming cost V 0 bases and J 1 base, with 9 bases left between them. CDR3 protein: CASSLDWGGTDTQYF. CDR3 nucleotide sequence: TGTGCCAGCAGCTTGGACTGGGGCGGCACAGATACGCAGTATTTT.

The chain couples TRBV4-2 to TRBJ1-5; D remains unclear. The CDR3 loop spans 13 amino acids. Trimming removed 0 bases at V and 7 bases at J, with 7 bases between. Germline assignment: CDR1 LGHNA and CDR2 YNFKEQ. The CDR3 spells CASSQDQWQPQHF. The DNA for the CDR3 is TGTGCCAGCAGCCAAGATCAGTGGCAGCCCCAGCATTTT.

The CDR3 nucleotides are TGTGCCAGCAGTCCAACTAAATTACACAATGAGCAGTTCTTC. It specifies CASSPTKLHNEQFF. The chain uses TRBV25-1 and TRBJ2-1; no clear D gene. CDR3 length equals 14 residues. Germline V gene lookup returns CDR1 MGHDK and CDR2 SYGVNS. Trimming removed 5 bases from V and 5 bases from J, with 13 bases in between.

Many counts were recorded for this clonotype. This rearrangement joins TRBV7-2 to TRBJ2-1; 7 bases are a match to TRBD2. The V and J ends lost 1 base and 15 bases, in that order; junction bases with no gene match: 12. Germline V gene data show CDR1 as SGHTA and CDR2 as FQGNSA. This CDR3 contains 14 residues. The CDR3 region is CASSLVYGRDSTFF. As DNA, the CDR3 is TGTGCCAGCAGCTTAGTCTATGGGAGGGACTCGACGTTCTTC.

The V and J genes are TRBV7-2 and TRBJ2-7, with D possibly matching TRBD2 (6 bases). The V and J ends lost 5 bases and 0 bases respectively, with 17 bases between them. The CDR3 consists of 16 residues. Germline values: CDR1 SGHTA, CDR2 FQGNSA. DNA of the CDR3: TGTGCCAGCAGCCAGACCGCGGGGCATAACTCCTACGAGCAGTACTTC. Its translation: CASSQTAGHNSYEQYF.

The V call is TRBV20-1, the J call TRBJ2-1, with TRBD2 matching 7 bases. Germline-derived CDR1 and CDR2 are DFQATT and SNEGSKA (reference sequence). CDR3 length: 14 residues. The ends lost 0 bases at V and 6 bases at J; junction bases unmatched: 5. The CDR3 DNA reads TGCAGTGCTAGAGATATGGCGGGAGTCAATGAGCAGTTCTTC. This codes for CSARDMAGVNEQFF.

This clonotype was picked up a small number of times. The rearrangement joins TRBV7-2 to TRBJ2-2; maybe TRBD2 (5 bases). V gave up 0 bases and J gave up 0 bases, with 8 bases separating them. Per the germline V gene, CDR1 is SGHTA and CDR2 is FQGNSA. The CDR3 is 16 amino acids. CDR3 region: CASSLAGSSNTGELFF. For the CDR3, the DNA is TGTGCCAGCAGCTTAGCTGGGAGTTCGAACACCGGGGAGCTGTTTTTT.

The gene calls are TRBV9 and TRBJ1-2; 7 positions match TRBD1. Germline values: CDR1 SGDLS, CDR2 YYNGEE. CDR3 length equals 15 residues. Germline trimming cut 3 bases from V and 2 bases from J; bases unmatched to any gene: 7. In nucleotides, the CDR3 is TGTGCCAGCAGCGGAGGACAGGTTTTAAACTATGGCTACACCTTC. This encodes CASSGGQVLNYGYTF.

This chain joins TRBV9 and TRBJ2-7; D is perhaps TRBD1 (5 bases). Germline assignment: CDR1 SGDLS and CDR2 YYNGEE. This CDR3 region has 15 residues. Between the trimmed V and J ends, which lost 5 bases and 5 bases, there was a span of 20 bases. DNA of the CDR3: TGTGCCAGCAGAAAACCCCTGGGGCAAGTTGACGAGCAGTACTTC. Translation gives CASRKPLGQVDEQYF.

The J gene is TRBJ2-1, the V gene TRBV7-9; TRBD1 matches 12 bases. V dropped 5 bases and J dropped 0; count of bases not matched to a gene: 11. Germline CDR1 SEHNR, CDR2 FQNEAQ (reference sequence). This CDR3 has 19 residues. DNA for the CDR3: TGTGCCAGCAGCCCGAAGGGACAGGGGGCGACTAGCTCCTACAATGAGCAGTTCTTC. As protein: CASSPKGQGATSSYNEQFF.

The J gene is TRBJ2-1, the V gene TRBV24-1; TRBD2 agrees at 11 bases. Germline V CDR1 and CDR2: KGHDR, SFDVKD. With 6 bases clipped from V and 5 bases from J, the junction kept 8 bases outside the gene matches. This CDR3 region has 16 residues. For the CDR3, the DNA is TGTGCCACCAGTCCCGGGACTAGCGGAGTTGACAATGAGCAGTTCTTC. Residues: CATSPGTSGVDNEQFF.

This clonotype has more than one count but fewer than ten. The DNA of the CDR3 is TGTGCCAGCAGCCTAGCGGGAGGGCCAAGTGAGCAGTTCTTC. Translating it yields CASSLAGGPSEQFF. J is TRBJ2-1 and V is TRBV12-3 or TRBV12-4, with 12 bases fitting TRBD2. This CDR3 contains 14 residues. Unmatched junction bases numbered 6, after V lost 6 bases and J lost 9 bases.

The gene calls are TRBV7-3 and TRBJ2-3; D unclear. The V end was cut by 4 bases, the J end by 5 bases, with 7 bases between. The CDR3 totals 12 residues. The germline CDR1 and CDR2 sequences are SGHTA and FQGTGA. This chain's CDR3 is CASSSDRDTQYF. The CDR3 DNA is TGTGCCAGCAGCTCCGACCGAGATACGCAGTATTTT.

CDR3: CAWRSGIRGQYF. The CDR3 nucleotides are TGTGCCTGGAGGTCGGGGATAAGAGGGCAGTACTTC. The V call is TRBV30, the J call TRBJ2-5; possibly TRBD2 for D (5 bases). Trimming stripped 3 bases from V and 11 bases from J, with 16 bases between. CDR1 GTSNPN and CDR2 SVGIG come from the germline V gene (reference sequence). The CDR3 is 12 residues long.

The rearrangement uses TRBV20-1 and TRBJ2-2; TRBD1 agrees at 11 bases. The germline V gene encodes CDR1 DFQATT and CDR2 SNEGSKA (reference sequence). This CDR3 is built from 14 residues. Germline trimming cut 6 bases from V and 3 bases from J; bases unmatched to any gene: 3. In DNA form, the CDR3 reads TGCAGTGCCAAGGGACAGGGGGACACCGGGGAGCTGTTTTTT. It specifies CSAKGQGDTGELFF.